This is a list of T cell receptor beta chains from one sample in a study of blood T cell repertoires in COVID-19. Generated by immunoSEQ multiplex PCR, the TCRdb table keeps only in-frame clones and is missing some. The sample contains about 250,000 clones, roughly four fifths of which appear only once. Input material: PBMCs or T cells enriched from blood (not recorded which). Source of these receptors: a man in his forties who had been exposed to COVID-19. Each CDR3 is given with its conserved first and last residue. A D gene is named only where the DNA matches it firmly. Some rows mark clone size as missing; the rest say once, few, many or name a class of expanded clone.

clone_size,v_call,d_call,j_call,cdr3_nt,cdr3_aa
-,TRBV5-4,TRBD1,TRBJ1-2,TGTGCCAGCAGCTCCGACAGGGTCGGTCATGGCTACACCTTC,CASSSDRVGHGYTF
-,TRBV5-1,TRBD1,TRBJ2-1,TGCGCCAGCAGGCAGGGACAGGGCATGTACAATGAGCAGTTCTTC,CASRQGQGMYNEQFF
few,TRBV5-8,TRBD1,TRBJ1-5,TGTGCCAGCAGCTGGGGGACAGACCCCAATCAGCCCCAGCATTTT,CASSWGTDPNQPQHF
-,TRBV2,TRBD2,TRBJ2-5,TGTGCCAGCAGTGAAACGGCCGGCGGGGGGCAAGAGACCCAGTACTTC,CASSETAGGGQETQYF
-,TRBV18,TRBD1,TRBJ2-7,TGTGCCAGCTCAGCCCCGGGACAGGGTGGCGAGCAGTACTTC,CASSAPGQGGEQYF
once,TRBV4-2,TRBD1,TRBJ1-2,TGTGCCAGCAGCCAAGCCGGGACAGGGGGGGATGGCTACACCTTC,CASSQAGTGGDGYTF
-,TRBV5-1,TRBD1,TRBJ2-7,TGCGCCAGCAGCTTGGATTGGGGACAGGGCTACGAGCAGTACTTC,CASSLDWGQGYEQYF
-,TRBV10-1,-,TRBJ2-1,TGCGCCAGCAGTCCCGGGACACCCCGTAACAATGAGCAGTTCTTC,CASSPGTPRNNEQFF
-,TRBV6-5,TRBD2,TRBJ2-1,TGTGCCAGCAGTCGCGGGACTAGCGGGGGGAATGAGCAGTTCTTC,CASSRGTSGGNEQFF
-,TRBV9,-,TRBJ1-6,TGTGCCAGCAGCGTAGGCGGAGTAAATTCACCCCTCCACTTT,CASSVGGVNSPLHF
-,TRBV11-3,TRBD2,TRBJ2-5,TGTGCCAGCAGCTTAGGAGCGACTAGCGGGGGACGCCAAGAGACCCAGTACTTC,CASSLGATSGGRQETQYF
-,TRBV14,TRBD2,TRBJ2-1,TGTGCCAGCAGACAGAGCGGGAGGGCCTGGTATGAGCAGTTCTTC,CASRQSGRAWYEQFF
-,TRBV2,-,TRBJ1-5,TGTGCCAGCAAAAGTGTCGTACAGCAGAGCAATCAGCCCCAGCATTTT,CASKSVVQQSNQPQHF
few,TRBV6-5,-,TRBJ2-7,TGTGCCAGCGCCTCTGGGCTTGGCGAGCAGTACTTC,CASASGLGEQYF
once,TRBV4-1,-,TRBJ1-1,TGCGCCAGCAGCCAAGATCGGGGTCGTAACACTGAAGCTTTCTTT,CASSQDRGRNTEAFF
-,TRBV19,-,TRBJ2-6,TGTGCCAGTAGTATAGCGGGAGTGGACTCTGGGGCCAACGTCCTGACTTTC,CASSIAGVDSGANVLTF
-,TRBV2,TRBD2,TRBJ2-5,TGTGCCAGCAGTTGGAGCGGGAGGTCGGGGGAGACCCAGTACTTC,CASSWSGRSGETQYF
-,TRBV19,TRBD2,TRBJ2-1,TGTGCCAGTAGCTCGACTAGCGGGAGTGGTGAGCAGTTCTTC,CASSSTSGSGEQFF
-,TRBV4-1,TRBD2,TRBJ2-2,TGCGCCAGCAGCCAAGACCTAGCGGGGCGGGGCGGGGAGCTGTTTTTT,CASSQDLAGRGGELFF
many,TRBV11-2,TRBD1,TRBJ1-6,TGTGCCAGCAGCCCACGGACAGGGACAAATTCACCCCTCCACTTT,CASSPRTGTNSPLHF
-,TRBV7-9,-,TRBJ1-2,TGTGCCAGCAGCCTCGGACAGTCTAACTATGGCTACACCTTC,CASSLGQSNYGYTF
-,TRBV5-4,-,TRBJ2-3,TGTGCCAGCACCTTCGAGGGGGATGATACGCAGTATTTT,CASTFEGDDTQYF
-,TRBV3-1/TRBV3-2,-,TRBJ2-2,TGTGCCAGCAGCCAATCATGGCTCACCGGGGAGCTGTTTTTT,CASSQSWLTGELFF
once,TRBV24-1,TRBD1,TRBJ2-2,TGTGCCACGCAGGGGACAGTGACGACCGGGGAGCTGTTTTTT,CATQGTVTTGELFF
-,TRBV18,-,TRBJ1-4,TGTGCCAGCTCATCACAGTCAGAGGGTGAAAAACTGTTTTTT,CASSSQSEGEKLFF
-,TRBV19,-,TRBJ1-2,TGTGCCAGCAAGTTGGGCAGCGGAGACTATGGCTACACCTTC,CASKLGSGDYGYTF